This T cell receptor (beta chain) was identified during a study of T cell changes during pregnancy in multiple sclerosis. Clones were read by immunoSEQ multiplex PCR, and TCRdb kept only the in-frame ones, dropping some. The table records over 85,000 clones, around 91% of them present only once. V lost 4 bases to trimming and J lost 5 bases; unmatched junction nucleotides: 3. The length of the CDR3 is 14 residues. The germline gives CDR1 SGHNT, CDR2 YYREEE (reference sequence). This TCR derives from a female donor in good health, enrolled as a control in a pregnancy study. The rearrangement uses TRBV5-4 and TRBJ1-6, with 7 bases identical to TRBD1. The starting material was peripheral blood, obtained after pregnancy. CDR3 sequence reads: CASSPGTDNSPLHF. The DNA for the CDR3 is TGTGCCAGCAGCCCCGGGACAGATAATTCACCCCTCCACTTT.